A single sample gave rise to the 16 T cell receptor beta chains below, sequenced in a study of blood T cell repertoires in COVID-19. Assay: immunoSEQ multiplex PCR; the TCRdb copy retains only in-frame clones and omits some. This table has about 250,000 clones, over 70% appearing once. Input material: peripheral blood. Receptors originate from an elderly man with acute or convalescent COVID-19.

V is TRBV5-1 and J is TRBJ2-2; D is unresolved. The length of the CDR3 is 14 residues. The germline gives CDR1 SGHRS, CDR2 YFSETQ. V was cut by 2 bases and J by 3 bases, with 8 bases left in between. CDR3 sequence (DNA): TGCGCCAGCAGCTTTTGGCCAGACACCGGGGAGCTGTTTTTT. Translating it yields CASSFWPDTGELFF.

The V call is TRBV11-2, the J call TRBJ2-7, with 9 bases matching TRBD2. The CDR3 spans 15 residues. The V gene end was trimmed by 2 bases and the J gene end by 6 bases; junction bases not matched to a gene: 8. CDR1 and CDR2 (germline): SGHAT, FQNNGV. The CDR3 region has the DNA TGTGCCAGCAGCTTACTTTTAGCGGGAGCGGGCGAGCAGTACTTC. This encodes CASSLLLAGAGEQYF.

The gene calls are TRBV5-1 and TRBJ1-3, with 9 bases matching TRBD1. The CDR3 sequence is 15 residues long. CDR1 is SGHRS and CDR2 is YFSETQ in the germline V gene. The V and J ends lost 4 bases and 2 bases, in that order; junction bases with no gene match: 4. CDR3: CASSRQGEPGNTIYF. The DNA for the CDR3 is TGCGCCAGCAGCCGACAGGGGGAACCTGGAAACACCATATATTTT.

The chain is built from TRBV10-3 and TRBJ2-7; D gene uncertain. V gave up 2 bases and J gave up 7 bases, with 12 bases separating them. The CDR3 has 13 residues. Germline CDR1 reads ENHRY; CDR2 reads SYGVKD. Here the CDR3 reads CAISEQSSREQYF. The DNA of the CDR3 is TGTGCCATCAGTGAGCAGAGTTCTAGGGAGCAGTACTTC.

The rearrangement joins TRBV2 to TRBJ2-7, with 10 bases that match TRBD1. This CDR3 has 13 amino acids. Germline values: CDR1 SNHLY, CDR2 FYNNEI. With 8 bases clipped from V and 4 bases from J, the junction kept 5 bases outside the gene matches. The CDR3 loop is CASSGTGAYEQYF. CDR3 sequence (DNA): TGTGCCAGCTCCGGGACAGGGGCTTACGAGCAGTACTTC.

This clone was counted once. The rearrangement joins TRBV6-6 to TRBJ2-5; 16 nucleotides line up with TRBD2. J was trimmed by 5 bases and V by 5 bases; bases with no gene match: 8. Germline V gives CDR1 MNHNY, CDR2 SVGAGI (reference sequence). The CDR3 runs to 17 residues. CDR3 residues: CASSRPGTSGRGETQYF. Written as DNA, the CDR3 is TGTGCCAGCAGTCGACCCGGGACTAGCGGGAGGGGGGAGACCCAGTACTTC.

The chain joins TRBV10-3 to TRBJ2-3; 7 bases line up with TRBD1. This CDR3 is 18 amino acids long. Germline loops: CDR1 ENHRY, CDR2 SYGVKD. V was pared by 5 bases and J by 4 bases, with 18 bases of the junction left unmatched. In DNA form, the CDR3 reads TGTGCCATCAGTAAGCAAACCACAGGGGCCGTTGGGGCAGATACGCAGTATTTT. Translated: CAISKQTTGAVGADTQYF.

V is TRBV5-1 and J is TRBJ2-3; 8 bases map to TRBD2. The CDR3 covers 17 residues. V gave up 2 bases and J gave up 0 bases; unmatched junction bases: 8. The germline V gene has CDR1 SGHRS and CDR2 YFSETQ. The CDR3 reads CASSFPQGTSSTDTQYF. The CDR3 DNA follows: TGCGCCAGCAGCTTTCCCCAGGGGACTAGTAGCACAGATACGCAGTATTTT.

The chain combines TRBV5-1 with TRBJ1-3; the D is unclear. The V end was cut by 0 bases, the J end by 4 bases, with 11 bases between. The CDR3 contains 15 residues. Germline CDR1 SGHRS, CDR2 YFSETQ. CDR3 DNA: TGCGCCAGCAGCTTGGCGGACGCGGGAGGAAACACCATATATTTT. This encodes CASSLADAGGNTIYF.

The chain links TRBV2 to TRBJ1-2; weak D call: TRBD1 (5 bases). Looked up from germline, CDR1 is SNHLY and CDR2 is FYNNEI. This CDR3 spans 13 amino acids. The germline V and J ends were trimmed by 1 base and 6 bases, with 9 bases remaining between them. The CDR3 coding sequence is TGTGCCAGCAGTGAAGGGGGGGATAATGGCTACACCTTC. Protein product: CASSEGGDNGYTF.

The chain uses TRBV5-1 and TRBJ2-6; possible D gene TRBD1, 5 bases. V was shortened by 0 bases and J by 0 bases, with 10 bases between the two germline ends. The CDR3 is 17 amino acids. Germline V gene sequence: CDR1 SGHRS, CDR2 YFSETQ. DNA for the CDR3: TGCGCCAGCAGCTTGGGGGGCAGAAACTCTGGGGCCAACGTCCTGACTTTC. Protein sequence: CASSLGGRNSGANVLTF.

The chain couples TRBV19 to TRBJ1-1; unclear D gene. The CDR3 covers 15 residues. Germline lookup yields CDR1 LNHDA and CDR2 SQIVND (reference sequence). V gave up 0 bases and J gave up 0 bases, with 8 bases separating them. CDR3 sequence reads: CASSIEPEMNTEAFF. Written as DNA, the CDR3 is TGTGCCAGTAGTATAGAGCCAGAAATGAACACTGAAGCTTTCTTT.

The rearrangement links TRBV6-5 to TRBJ1-1; TRBD1 matches 7 bases. The V gene's germline CDR1 is MNHEY and CDR2 SVGAGI. The CDR3 extends over 14 amino acids. The ends lost 3 bases at V and 3 bases at J; junction bases unmatched: 4. Here the CDR3 reads CASSYIGGDTEAFF. The CDR3 nucleotides are TGTGCCAGCAGTTATATAGGGGGCGACACTGAAGCTTTCTTT.

This CDR3 reads CASSYRDWNNEQFF. In DNA, the CDR3 is TGTGCCAGCAGCTACCGGGACTGGAACAATGAGCAGTTCTTC. This chain joins TRBV3-1 (or the pseudogene TRBV3-2) and TRBJ2-1, with a possible D match to TRBD2 (6 bases). Germline values: CDR1 LGHDT, CDR2 YNNKEL (reference sequence). CDR3 length: 14 residues. Trimming pared 5 bases from V and 5 bases from J, leaving 13 bases between.

The J gene is TRBJ2-1, the V gene TRBV4-1; 12 bases agree with TRBD1. The CDR3 spans 20 residues. From germline, CDR1 is MGHRA and CDR2 YSYEKL. The trim removed 2 bases at V and 6 bases at J, leaving 17 bases unmatched. CDR3 nucleotides: TGCGCCAGCAGCCAACAGGCACGGGACAGGGGGCTAGCGGACCCCAATGAGCAGTTCTTC. Translation gives CASSQQARDRGLADPNEQFF.

V gene TRBV11-1 combines with J gene TRBJ2-5; 9 nucleotides line up with TRBD2. The CDR3 consists of 14 residues. The V segment lost 3 bases and the J segment 4 bases; nucleotides outside the gene matches: 3. Looked up from germline, CDR1 is SGHAT and CDR2 is FQDESV (reference sequence). The CDR3 nucleotides read TGTGCCAGCAGCTTTCCGGGACTAGCAGAGACCCAGTACTTC. Its translation is CASSFPGLAETQYF.